The source of this TCR beta chain is a study of T cells in Graves' hyperthyroidism and ophthalmopathy. Disease duration was under 3 months in the ophthalmopathy patients, who also had a Clinical Activity Score of at least 3 and a NOSPECS grade of at least 4. Orbital computed tomography, thyroid ultrasound, serum thyroxine and TRAb, and clinical symptoms together informed the diagnoses. The authors took PBMCs from roughly 10 ml fresh peripheral blood. This clonotype was observed many times. Antigen unknown. The study's findings and limits: Blood shared most expanded thyroid clonotypes above 0.001.

TCR beta CDR3 sequences were amplified from RNA transcripts. Using the HTBI primer set, a first-round RT-PCR was run on the TCR CDR3. One entry per CDR3 protein, called by TCRdb with MiXCR from the multiplex PCR reads. The sample shows about 600,000 distinct CDR3 sequences, around 16% of them seen only once. Germline loops: CDR1 SGHDT, CDR2 YYEEEE. The V end was cut by 1 base, the J end by 1 base, with 15 bases between. This CDR3 is 17 amino acids long. The chain joins TRBV5-6 to TRBJ2-1; D may be TRBD2 (5 bases). This receptor was obtained from a woman aged 35 to 49 with Graves' ophthalmopathy. Sequencing was carried out using blood. This chain's CDR3 is CASSLRPGGWSYNEQFF. DNA of the CDR3: TGTGCCAGCAGCTTGAGGCCAGGAGGTTGGTCCTACAATGAGCAGTTCTTC.